This T cell receptor beta chain emerged from a study of blood T cell repertoires in COVID-19 (dated by TCRdb to 2018 to 2021). Background for the entire study: Collaborator samples came from the United States, Italy and Spain and covered acute and convalescent phases of COVID-19. HLA class I and class II types, where available, came from metadata supplied by the sample provider rather than from assay-based typing. The prospective study material was composed of cDNA or gDNA derived from T cells, B-cell-depleted T cells, or PBMCs. Nearly every sample came with metadata listing a de-identified subject ID, COVID-19 status, age in years and sex. The samples were drawn from two sources: the first 160 participants of the ongoing ImmuneRACE study, and 1,200 or so subjects contributed by 6 global collaborators. Subjects who had been exposed to COVID-19, were actively infected with it, or had recovered from it provided the deeply sampled blood TCRbeta repertoires that made up the dataset. The repertoires were released in a freely available public database intended as a resource for research on the immune response to SARS-CoV-2.

Study-wide conclusions, independent of this receptor: How much clinical and demographic metadata was included differed by source and by participant, and the metadata was provided uncurated.

A note on this clone: Its target antigen remains unknown. Base qualities are not recorded, but no much larger clone differs from it by a single base.

Whole blood was collected in K2EDTA tubes by collaborating institutions according to the institutions' own protocols. For TCRbeta analysis, collaborators shipped samples in one of three forms: frozen whole blood, isolated PBMCs, or DNA extracted from either of those sample types. TCRbeta CDR3 regions were amplified from genomic DNA by means of the immunoSEQ Assay, a bias-controlled multiplex PCR. The original methods were these. The number of nucleated cells in each sample was estimated by amplification of reference gene primers within the assay. To quantify the absolute abundance of each unique TCRbeta CDR3 rearrangement, sequence reads were collapsed and filtered. For each sample, productive Simpson clonality was calculated as the square root of Simpson's diversity index over productive rearrangements. TCRdb took this table from immuneACCESS and kept in-frame rearrangements with V and J called. Such tables lack part of the clones; where checked against another copy, unresolved V genes explain under half of the gap, and the rest is unexplained. That table is the source of V, J and clone size, and D and trimming were worked out from the DNA. For this sample there are under 250,000 clones; about 90% appear just once. The top ten constitute about 3% of the sample.

The CDR3, from cysteine to phenylalanine, totals 17 residues. Only the CDR3 DNA stays, 51 bases, in frame from base 1. After removal of 6 bases from V and 0 bases from J, the junction retains 8 bases not matched to a gene. The germline V gene sets CDR1 to SNHLY and CDR2 to FYNNEI. The TCR comes from a man between 18 and 29 years old with active or convalescent COVID-19. The chain is made from TRBV2 and TRBJ2-6; 7 central nucleotides agree with TRBD1. Sequenced input: peripheral blood. The CDR3 reads CASSLQGTSSGANVLTF. The DNA sequence reads TGTGCCAGCAGCTTACAGGGGACAAGCTCTGGGGCCAACGTCCTGACTTTC. The reference TRBV2 and TRBJ2-6 proteins fill in what lies around the CDR3, so the full variable domain reads EPEVTQTPSHQVTQMGQEVILRCVPISNHLYFYWYRQILGQKVEFLVSFYNNEISEKSEIFDDQFSVERPDGSNFTLKIRSTKLEDSAMYFCASSLQGTSSGANVLTFGAGSRLTVL.